Sequencing of this T cell receptor (beta chain) was carried out in a study of cytomegalovirus exposure and HLA in healthy donors. Study details: Roughly 85 million unique TCRs from HLA-typed donors made up an early data release. Regarding the study as a whole: Most TCRs appeared rarely, but some public TCRs recurred in many donors. The analysis excluded some indistinguishable V segments, including TRBV6-2 and TRBV6-3.

For this clone: Its antigen is not known.

Likely unrecorded immune exposures existed in these nominally healthy donors. PCR primers comprised 60 Vbeta and 13 Jbeta primers. The protocol was immunoSEQ multiplex PCR, while the TCRdb copy is restricted to in-frame clones and leaves out a portion. The data hold about 120,000 clones, with more than 60% observed a single time. CDR3 size: 13 residues. V shed 1 base and J shed 5 bases, with 8 bases lying between them. Per germline, CDR1 MNHNS and CDR2 SASEGT. This clonotype originated in a middle-aged man in good health and CMV-seropositive. The chain recombines TRBV6-1 with TRBJ1-2; D gene ambiguous. What was sequenced was PBMCs. CDR3 residues: CASSEVRGYGYTF. The CDR3 nucleotides read TGTGCCAGCAGTGAAGTTCGGGGATATGGCTACACCTTC.